These 5 T cell receptor beta chains were all obtained from the same sample, sequenced in a study of T cells in Graves' hyperthyroidism and ophthalmopathy. TCR beta CDR3 region amplification was performed from RNA transcripts. Primed by the HTBI set, a first-round RT-PCR was run on the TCR CDR3. TCRdb reanalysed the multiplex PCR reads using MiXCR and keeps one entry per CDR3 protein. The sample contains almost 500,000 distinct CDR3 sequences, roughly 22% of which appear only once. The specimen was blood. The receptors originated from a woman between 65 and 79 years old with Graves' ophthalmopathy.

This clonotype was detected only a few times. The chain combines TRBV18 with TRBJ1-4; no reliable D call. Germline V gene sequence: CDR1 KGHSH, CDR2 LQKENI. The CDR3 contains 14 residues. Trimming pared 3 bases from V and 0 bases from J, leaving 5 bases between. CDR3 loop: CASSPLPTNEKLFF. CDR3 bases: TGTGCCAGCTCACCCTTACCAACTAATGAAAAACTGTTTTTT.

V usage is TRBV7-9 and J usage is TRBJ1-4; 8 positions agree with TRBD1. The CDR3 loop spans 13 amino acids. Germline V gene sequence: CDR1 SEHNR, CDR2 FQNEAQ (reference sequence). Trimming at V came to 5 bases and at J to 8 bases, leaving 4 bases not matched to a gene. DNA of the CDR3: TGTGCCAGCAGCCACCGACAGGGGGAAAAACTGTTTTTT. Translated: CASSHRQGEKLFF.

This clonotype was recorded at least ten times. The chain employs TRBV29-1 and TRBJ1-1; 8 bases are a match to TRBD1. CDR1 is SQVTM, CDR2 ANQGSEA, per germline. The CDR3 is made up of 13 amino acids. Germline trimming cut 7 bases from V and 3 bases from J; bases unmatched to any gene: 7. The CDR3 sequence is CSATKDRDTEAFF. The CDR3 bases are TGCAGCGCCACTAAGGACAGGGACACTGAAGCTTTCTTT.

This clonotype was seen a few times. J is TRBJ2-1 and V is TRBV7-2; the D is unclear. In germline, CDR1 is SGHTA, CDR2 FQGNSA. The V end lost 1 base, the J end lost 6 bases, and 7 bases lay between the germline ends. CDR3 size: 13 residues. The CDR3 sequence: CASSLVQFNEQFF. The CDR3, as DNA: TGTGCCAGCAGCTTAGTACAGTTCAATGAGCAGTTCTTC.

The chain uses TRBV7-2 and TRBJ2-1; 7 nucleotides line up with TRBD2. V shed 4 bases, J shed 15 bases, and the junction held 18 bases outside the gene matches. Germline V CDR1 and CDR2: SGHTA, FQGNSA. CDR3 length equals 15 residues. In DNA, the CDR3 is TGTGCCAGCAGCTCACCCAGCTGGCGGGAGTCCGGGCGGTTCTTC. Translated, it gives CASSSPSWRESGRFF.